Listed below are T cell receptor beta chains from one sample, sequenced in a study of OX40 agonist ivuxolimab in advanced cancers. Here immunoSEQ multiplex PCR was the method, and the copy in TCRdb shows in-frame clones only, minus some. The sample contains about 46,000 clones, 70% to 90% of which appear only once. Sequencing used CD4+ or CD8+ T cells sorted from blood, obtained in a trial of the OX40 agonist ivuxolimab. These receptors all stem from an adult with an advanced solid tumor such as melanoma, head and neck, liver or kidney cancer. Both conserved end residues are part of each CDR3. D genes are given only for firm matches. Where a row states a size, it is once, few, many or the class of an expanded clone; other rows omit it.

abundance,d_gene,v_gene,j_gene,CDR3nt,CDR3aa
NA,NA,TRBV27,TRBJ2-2,TGTGCCAGCACCGAGGGGGAGGGCACCGGGGAGCTGTTTTTT,CASTEGEGTGELFF
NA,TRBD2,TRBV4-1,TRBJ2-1,TGCGCCAGCAGTCCCTTATTTGGGGGACTAGCGGGGGATCCCTCCTACAATGAGCAGTTCTTC,CASSPLFGGLAGDPSYNEQFF
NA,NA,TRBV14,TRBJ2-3,TGTGCCAGCAGCCAAGGGAGTTCTAGCACAGATACGCAGTATTTT,CASSQGSSSTDTQYF
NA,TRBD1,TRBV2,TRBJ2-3,TGTGCCAGCAGCGAACCCCCCGGACAGGGTTCAGATACGCAGTATTTT,CASSEPPGQGSDTQYF
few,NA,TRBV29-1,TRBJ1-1,TGCAGCGTTCAGGTGAACACTGAAGCTTTCTTT,CSVQVNTEAFF
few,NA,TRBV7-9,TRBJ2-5,TGTGCCAGCCGCGGACCGTACCAAGAGACCCAGTACTTC,CASRGPYQETQYF
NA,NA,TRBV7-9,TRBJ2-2,TGTGCCAGCAGTTTCGGGGAGCTGTTTTTT,CASSFGELFF
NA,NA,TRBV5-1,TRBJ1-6,TGTGCCAGCAGCTTGGAAAGGGCCCCAAATTCACCCCTCCACTTT,CASSLERAPNSPLHF
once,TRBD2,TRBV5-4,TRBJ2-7,TGTGCCAGCAGCCCGGGGACCGGGGAGGGGTACGAGCAGTACTTC,CASSPGTGEGYEQYF
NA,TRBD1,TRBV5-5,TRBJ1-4,TGTGCCAGCAGCTCACAGGGGGCCGATGAAAAACTGTTTTTT,CASSSQGADEKLFF
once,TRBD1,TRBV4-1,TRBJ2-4,TGCGCCAGCAGCCAATCCGGACAGGAGACCGCCGGAGCCAAAAACATTCAGTACTTC,CASSQSGQETAGAKNIQYF
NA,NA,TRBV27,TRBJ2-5,TGTGCCAGCAGTTTTTACGGAGAAGAGACCCAGTACTTC,CASSFYGEETQYF
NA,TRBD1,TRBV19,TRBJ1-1,TGTGCCAGTACGGCAGGGGGATTCCCGGGCACTGAAGCTTTCTTT,CASTAGGFPGTEAFF
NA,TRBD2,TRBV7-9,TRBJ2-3,TGTGCCAGCAGCTATCTATCACTAGCGACAGATACGCAGTATTTT,CASSYLSLATDTQYF
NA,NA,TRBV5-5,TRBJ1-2,TGTGCCAGCAGCTTGGACAGGAACATCTATGGCTACACCTTC,CASSLDRNIYGYTF
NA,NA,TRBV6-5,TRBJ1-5,TGTGCCATTAGCCGGGGGTGGGGAAATCAGCCCCAGCATTTT,CAISRGWGNQPQHF
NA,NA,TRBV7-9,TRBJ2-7,TGTGCCAGCAGCTTAGCGGGGGGCTTCTCCTACGAGCAGTACTTC,CASSLAGGFSYEQYF
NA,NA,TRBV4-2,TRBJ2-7,TGTGCCAGCAGCCAAGATCTCGGGCGGGGCATCGGCGAGCAGTACTTC,CASSQDLGRGIGEQYF
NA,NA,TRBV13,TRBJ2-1,TGTGCCAGCAGCTTAGGCCCCACTCTGGGTGGCCATGAGCAGTTCTTC,CASSLGPTLGGHEQFF
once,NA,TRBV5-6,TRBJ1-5,TGTGCCAGCAGTTCACAGGTGAATCAGCCCCAGCATTTT,CASSSQVNQPQHF
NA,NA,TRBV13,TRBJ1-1,TGTGCCAGCAGCTTAGGCCGGGCCCTTGAAGCTTTCTTT,CASSLGRALEAFF
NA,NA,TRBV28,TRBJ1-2,TGTGCCAGCAGTTTTATCTATGGCTACACCTTC,CASSFIYGYTF
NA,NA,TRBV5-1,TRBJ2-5,TGCGCCAGCAGCGGAATCCCTCAGGGCCAAGAGACCCAGTACTTC,CASSGIPQGQETQYF
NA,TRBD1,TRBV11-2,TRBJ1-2,TGTGCCAGCAGCTTAGATGCGTGGGGACAGGGGGACTATGGCTACACCTTC,CASSLDAWGQGDYGYTF
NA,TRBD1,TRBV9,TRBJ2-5,TGTGCCAGCAGCGTAGGGTCACAGGGGCTCGGGGAGACCCAGTACTTC,CASSVGSQGLGETQYF
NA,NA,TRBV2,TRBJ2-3,TGTGCCAGCAGTGAAGGGCGCGGAGATACGCAGTATTTT,CASSEGRGDTQYF
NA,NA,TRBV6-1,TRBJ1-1,TGTGCCAGCTGCAAGTGGGATTGGCCCACTGAAGCTTTCTTT,CASCKWDWPTEAFF
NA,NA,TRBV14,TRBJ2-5,TGTGCCAGCAGCCCCCCTGCGGGGCAGTACCAAGAGACCCAGTACTTC,CASSPPAGQYQETQYF
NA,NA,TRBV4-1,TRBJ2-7,TGCGCCAGCAGCCAAGGTGGGCACTACGAGCAGTACTTC,CASSQGGHYEQYF
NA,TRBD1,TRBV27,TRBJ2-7,TGTGCCAGCAGTTCCATCCCCGACAGGGTCCTCTACGAGCAGTACTTC,CASSSIPDRVLYEQYF
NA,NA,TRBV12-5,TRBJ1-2,TGTGCTAGTGGTTTGGGGGATAACTATGGCTACACCTTC,CASGLGDNYGYTF
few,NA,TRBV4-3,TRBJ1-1,TGCGCCAGCAGCCTTCGGGGAACTGAAGCTTTCTTT,CASSLRGTEAFF
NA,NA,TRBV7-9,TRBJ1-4,TGTGCCAGCAGTTTTAGAGAGGCAGATACTAATGAAAAACTGTTTTTT,CASSFREADTNEKLFF
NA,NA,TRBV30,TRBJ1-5,TGTGCCTGGAGTGTAGACCAGGGGAGCAGTCAGCCCCAGCATTTT,CAWSVDQGSSQPQHF
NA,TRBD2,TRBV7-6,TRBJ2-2,TGTGCCAGCAGCTTAGACGGGAGGATTGACACCGGGGAGCTGTTTTTT,CASSLDGRIDTGELFF
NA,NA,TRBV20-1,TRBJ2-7,TGCAGTGCTTGGGACGGATACGAGCAGTACTTC,CSAWDGYEQYF
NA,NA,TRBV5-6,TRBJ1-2,TGTGCCAGCAGCCACGATCCGGGGGAACTCAACTATGGCTACACCTTC,CASSHDPGELNYGYTF
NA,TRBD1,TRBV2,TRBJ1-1,TGTGCCAGTGGACAGGGACGAATGAACACTGAAGCTTTCTTT,CASGQGRMNTEAFF
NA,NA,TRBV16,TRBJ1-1,TGTGCCAGCAGCCAATCCCCGGGTGCGGCTGAAGCTTTCTTT,CASSQSPGAAEAFF
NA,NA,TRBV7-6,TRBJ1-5,TGTGCCAGCAGCTTAGGTACTGGGGCAAGCAATCAGCCCCAGCATTTT,CASSLGTGASNQPQHF
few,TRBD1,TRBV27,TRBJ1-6,TGTGCCAGCAGACAGACAGGGGGGTTCTCACCCCTCCACTTT,CASRQTGGFSPLHF